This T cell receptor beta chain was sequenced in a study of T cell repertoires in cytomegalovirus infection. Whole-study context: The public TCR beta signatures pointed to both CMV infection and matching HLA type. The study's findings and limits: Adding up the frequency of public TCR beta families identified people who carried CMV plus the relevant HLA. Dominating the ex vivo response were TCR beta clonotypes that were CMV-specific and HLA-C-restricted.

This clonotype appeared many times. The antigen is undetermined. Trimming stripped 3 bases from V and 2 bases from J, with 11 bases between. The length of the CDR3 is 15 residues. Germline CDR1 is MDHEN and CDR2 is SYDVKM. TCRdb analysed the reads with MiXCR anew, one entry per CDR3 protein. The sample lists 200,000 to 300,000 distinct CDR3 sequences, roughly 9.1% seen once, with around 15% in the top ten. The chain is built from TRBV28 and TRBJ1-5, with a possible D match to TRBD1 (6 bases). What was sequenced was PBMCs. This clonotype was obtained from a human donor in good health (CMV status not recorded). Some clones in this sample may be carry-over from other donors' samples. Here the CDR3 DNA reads TGTGCCAGCAGTTTCCCGGGGGCGGGCAATCAGCCCCAGCATTTT. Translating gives CASSFPGAGNQPQHF.